What follows are 23 T cell receptor beta chains derived from one specimen sequenced in a study of PD-L1 blockade in urothelial cancer. Here immunoSEQ multiplex PCR was the method, and the copy in TCRdb shows in-frame clones only, minus some. The sample lists tens of thousands of clones, 84% seen once, with 8% to 10% in the top ten. Time point reported: pretreatment peripheral blood. Sequenced here: PBMCs, sampled around atezolizumab (anti-PD-L1) treatment. The receptors originated from a woman between 65 and 79 years old with urothelial cancer.

The CDR3 region has the DNA TGTGCCAGCAGTTCACAACGATGGGGGGGGGCGGGCTATAGCAATCAGCCCCAGCATTTT. This encodes CASSSQRWGGAGYSNQPQHF. The J gene is TRBJ1-5, the V gene TRBV27, with a possible D match to TRBD1 (6 bases). The V end was cut by 4 bases, the J end by 0 bases, with 25 bases between. The germline V gene encodes CDR1 MNHEY and CDR2 SMNVEV (reference sequence). This CDR3 spans 20 amino acids.

V and J are TRBV30 and TRBJ2-1; D may be TRBD2 (6 bases). This CDR3 region has 13 residues. The V gene's germline CDR1 is GTSNPN and CDR2 SVGIG (reference sequence). V was trimmed by 4 bases and J by 8 bases, leaving 15 bases between them. Written as DNA, the CDR3 is TGTGCCTGGACGCCGGGGGAGAGCGATGAGCAGTTCTTC. Translated: CAWTPGESDEQFF. Using reference TRBV30 and TRBJ2-1 for the parts outside the CDR3, the full variable domain is SQTIHQWPATLVQPVGSPLSLECTVEGTSNPNLYWYRQAAGRGLQLLFYSVGIGQISSEVPQNLSASRPQDRQFILSSKKLLLSDSGFYLCAWTPGESDEQFFGPGTRLTVL.

This chain links TRBV5-1 with TRBJ1-1; 7 bases agree with TRBD1. The ends lost 3 bases at V and 5 bases at J; junction bases unmatched: 4. Per germline, CDR1 SGHRS and CDR2 YFSETQ. This CDR3 is built from 13 residues. CDR3 amino acids: CASSSGRGTEAFF. CDR3 coding DNA: TGCGCCAGCAGCTCTGGCAGGGGGACTGAAGCTTTCTTT. Full variable domain (outside the CDR3, taken from reference TRBV5-1 and TRBJ1-1): KAGVTQTPRYLIKTRGQQVTLSCSPISGHRSVSWYQQTPGQGLQFLFEYFSETQRNKGNFPGRFSGRQFSNSRSEMNVSTLELGDSALYLCASSSGRGTEAFFGQGTRLTVV.

The rearrangement links TRBV7-8 to TRBJ1-5, with D tentatively TRBD1 (6 bases). Germline assignment: CDR1 SGHVS and CDR2 FQNEAQ. Trimming cost V 2 bases and J 2 bases, with 7 bases left between them. This CDR3 has 14 residues. CDR3 sequence reads: CASSLWGRNQPQHF. In nucleotides, the CDR3 is TGTGCCAGCAGCTTATGGGGGCGCAATCAGCCCCAGCATTTT.

This clone was detected only once. The rearrangement joins TRBV2 to TRBJ2-6; D gene ambiguous. CDR3 length equals 16 residues. Trimming left V 4 bases short and J 0 bases short, with 10 bases between. Germline CDR1 SNHLY, CDR2 FYNNEI. CDR3: CASSGRGSSGANVLTF. Written as DNA, the CDR3 is TGTGCCAGCAGTGGTCGCGGTAGCTCTGGGGCCAACGTCCTGACTTTC.

The V and J genes are TRBV7-2 and TRBJ1-6, with D perhaps TRBD1 (6 bases). The germline V gene encodes CDR1 SGHTA and CDR2 FQGNSA. V lost 5 bases to trimming and J lost 5 bases, with 10 bases between them. The CDR3 covers 14 residues. CDR3 coding DNA: TGTGCCAGCAGCATCCAGGGGAATAATTCACCCCTCCACTTT. Protein product: CASSIQGNNSPLHF. Full variable domain (rest looked up from reference TRBV7-2 and TRBJ1-6): GAGVSQSPSNKVTEKGKDVELRCDPISGHTALYWYRQSLGQGLEFLIYFQGNSAPDKSGLPSDRFSAERTGGSVSTLTIQRTQQEDSAVYLCASSIQGNNSPLHFGNGTRLTVT.

This clone was counted once. The chain employs TRBV5-4 and TRBJ2-1; 7 bases fit TRBD1. CDR3 size: 14 residues. V lost 2 bases and J lost 6; bases outside the gene matches: 5. The germline gives CDR1 SGHNT, CDR2 YYREEE (reference sequence). Here the CDR3 reads CASSFRTGLNEQFF. The CDR3, as DNA: TGTGCCAGCAGCTTCAGGACAGGACTCAATGAGCAGTTCTTC.

V and J are TRBV5-1 and TRBJ2-7; 7 bases map to TRBD2. The junction had 6 bases not matched to a gene; V was cut back by 0 bases and J by 3 bases. CDR1 is SGHRS, CDR2 YFSETQ, per germline. CDR3 length: 15 residues. The CDR3 DNA is TGCGCCAGCAGCTTGGAAGCGGGACGGAACTACGAGCAGTACTTC. Amino acids: CASSLEAGRNYEQYF.

The chain links TRBV27 to TRBJ2-3; TRBD2 matches at 9 bases. Germline V CDR1 and CDR2: MNHEY, SMNVEV (reference sequence). V dropped 3 bases and J dropped 6; count of bases not matched to a gene: 7. The CDR3 length is 15 residues. CDR3 loop: CASSLGGRAVDTQYF. The DNA of the CDR3 is TGTGCCAGCAGTTTGGGCGGGAGGGCCGTCGATACGCAGTATTTT.

The V call is TRBV7-8, the J call TRBJ2-7; 10 nucleotides match TRBD2. Germline CDR1 SGHVS, CDR2 FQNEAQ. V lost 5 bases and J lost 6; bases outside the gene matches: 10. The CDR3 length is 15 residues. CDR3 region: CASSQLAGAYGEQYF. The CDR3 coding sequence is TGTGCCAGCAGCCAGCTAGCGGGGGCTTACGGCGAGCAGTACTTC.

V gene TRBV5-1 combines with J gene TRBJ1-2, with 9 bases fitting TRBD1. The CDR3 covers 17 residues. V shed 4 bases, J shed 6 bases, and the junction held 16 bases outside the gene matches. Germline loops: CDR1 SGHRS, CDR2 YFSETQ. The CDR3 nucleotides are TGCGCCAGCAGCAGGGGGACAGGGCTTCTCGGGTATGATGGCTACACCTTC. This translates into CASSRGTGLLGYDGYTF.

J is TRBJ1-1 and V is TRBV15; 7 positions agree with TRBD1. CDR3 length equals 16 residues. With 0 bases clipped from V and 3 bases from J, the junction kept 7 bases outside the gene matches. Germline lookup yields CDR1 LNHNV and CDR2 YYDKDF (reference sequence). CDR3 in DNA: TGTGCCACCAGCAGAGAGACAGGGTGGGCGGACACTGAAGCTTTCTTT. Residues: CATSRETGWADTEAFF.

The chain couples TRBV7-2 to TRBJ2-5; 7 bases map to TRBD2. Per the germline V gene, CDR1 is SGHTA and CDR2 is FQGNSA. V lost 4 bases to trimming and J lost 5 bases; unmatched junction nucleotides: 16. This CDR3 is built from 17 residues. CDR3 region: CASSSQGALAEGETQYF. CDR3 DNA: TGTGCCAGCAGCTCTCAAGGGGCCCTAGCGGAGGGGGAGACCCAGTACTTC.

The chain carries TRBV5-1 and TRBJ2-7; 12 bases align to TRBD2. There are 14 residues in the CDR3. After removal of 5 bases from V and 3 bases from J, the junction contained 3 bases not matched to a gene. Germline assignment: CDR1 SGHRS and CDR2 YFSETQ. CDR3: CASSSGLAGYEQYF. CDR3 coding DNA: TGCGCCAGCAGTTCGGGACTAGCGGGCTACGAGCAGTACTTC.

The chain uses TRBV9 and TRBJ1-1, with D perhaps matching TRBD1 (6 bases). CDR1 is SGDLS, CDR2 YYNGEE, per germline. The CDR3 runs 16 residues. V lost 3 bases, J lost 0 bases, and 15 bases lay in between. CDR3 amino acids: CASSATGSELNTEAFF. The CDR3 nucleotides read TGTGCCAGCAGCGCAACAGGGTCCGAGCTGAACACTGAAGCTTTCTTT. Together with reference TRBV9 and TRBJ1-1, the CDR3 gives the full variable domain: DSGVTQTPKHLITATGQRVTLRCSPRSGDLSVYWYQQSLDQGLQFLIQYYNGEERAKGNILERFSAQQFPDLHSELNLSSLELGDSALYFCASSATGSELNTEAFFGQGTRLTVV.

The chain has TRBV19 and TRBJ1-6; 8 bases match TRBD1. CDR3 size: 14 residues. CDR1 is LNHDA, CDR2 SQIVND, per germline (reference sequence). After removal of 4 bases from V and 9 bases from J, the junction contained 5 bases not matched to a gene. CDR3 residues: CASSTTGDRSPLHF. The CDR3 nucleotides are TGTGCCAGTAGTACGACAGGGGATCGTTCACCCCTCCACTTT.

The V gene is TRBV2, the J gene TRBJ2-5; tentatively, D is TRBD1 (6 bases). Germline V lookup: CDR1 SNHLY, CDR2 FYNNEI. The CDR3 loop spans 14 amino acids. The V end lost 7 bases, the J end lost 4 bases, and 16 bases lay between the germline ends. For the CDR3, the DNA is TGTGCCAGCACAACAGGGCCGGAGAGAGAGACCCAGTACTTC. Its translation: CASTTGPERETQYF. Filled out from reference TRBV2 and TRBJ2-5, the complete variable domain reads EPEVTQTPSHQVTQMGQEVILRCVPISNHLYFYWYRQILGQKVEFLVSFYNNEISEKSEIFDDQFSVERPDGSNFTLKIRSTKLEDSAMYFCASTTGPERETQYFGPGTRLLVL.

The chain couples TRBV9 to TRBJ1-1; D may be TRBD1 (6 bases). V dropped 4 bases and J dropped 2 bases, with 18 bases sitting between them. This CDR3 region has 16 residues. The germline V gene encodes CDR1 SGDLS and CDR2 YYNGEE. The CDR3 is CASSPRTQGPNTEAFF. The DNA of the CDR3 is TGTGCCAGCAGCCCACGGACACAGGGACCCAACACTGAAGCTTTCTTT.

The rearrangement uses TRBV27 and TRBJ1-3; a weak D match, TRBD1 (6 bases). The CDR3 totals 18 residues. Trimming left V 5 bases short and J 0 bases short, with 20 bases between. The germline V gene encodes CDR1 MNHEY and CDR2 SMNVEV (reference sequence). CDR3 region: CASSPTRGQSYSGNTIYF. DNA of the CDR3: TGTGCCAGCAGTCCAACCCGCGGACAGTCGTACTCTGGAAACACCATATATTTT.

This chain links TRBV19 with TRBJ1-5, with D hard to call. This CDR3 spans 14 amino acids. V was shortened by 5 bases and J by 2 bases, with 10 bases between the two germline ends. Germline-derived CDR1 and CDR2 are LNHDA and SQIVND (reference sequence). The CDR3 protein is CASSPVGGNQPQHF. The CDR3 bases are TGTGCCAGTAGTCCAGTCGGGGGCAATCAGCCCCAGCATTTT. The full variable domain, its missing parts supplied by reference TRBV19 and TRBJ1-5, is DGGITQSPKYLFRKEGQNVTLSCEQNLNHDAMYWYRQDPGQGLRLIYYSQIVNDFQKGDIAEGYSVSREKKESFPLTVTSAQKNPTAFYLCASSPVGGNQPQHFGDGTRLSIL.

The rearrangement joins TRBV2 to TRBJ2-1; D is uncertain. The germline V gene encodes CDR1 SNHLY and CDR2 FYNNEI. V was clipped by 6 bases and J by 4 bases, with 10 bases between them. The CDR3 has 13 residues. CDR3 amino acids: CASRGDSYNEQFF. The CDR3 DNA reads as TGTGCCAGCAGGGGTGACTCTTACAATGAGCAGTTCTTC.

The J gene is TRBJ2-3, the V gene TRBV6-5, with 12 bases lining up with TRBD2. This CDR3 contains 16 residues. The germline gives CDR1 MNHEY, CDR2 SVGAGI. The V and J ends lost 2 bases and 4 bases, in that order; junction bases with no gene match: 4. CDR3 amino acids: CASSYRTSGVPDTQYF. The CDR3 nucleotides read TGTGCCAGCAGTTACAGGACTAGCGGGGTCCCAGATACGCAGTATTTT.

The chain is built from TRBV29-1 and TRBJ2-5; D perhaps matches TRBD2 (6 bases). The germline CDR1 and CDR2 sequences are SQVTM and ANQGSEA. This CDR3 comprises 14 residues. V shed 6 bases and J shed 2 bases, with 16 bases lying between them. The CDR3 region has the DNA TGCAGCGTCCCCCAGGACTACCAACAAGAGACCCAGTACTTC. It encodes CSVPQDYQQETQYF.